This T cell receptor beta chain is drawn from a study of T-cell memory formation after mild COVID-19. Study overall: TCR clusters were largely donor specific. General study findings and limits: Contracting clones from day 15 to 85 showed balanced CD4/CD8; later expanders favored CD4+.

Note on this clonotype: The target antigen is unknown.

From germline, CDR1 is GTSNPN and CDR2 SVGIG (reference sequence). This CDR3 comprises 15 residues. V lost 4 bases and J 0 bases, leaving 13 bases between the germline ends. The TCR alpha and TCR beta cDNA libraries, bearing sample barcodes and UMIs, were generated by 5'RACE using constant-segment primers. Each CDR3 protein is one row after TCRdb ran MiXCR on the 5' RACE reads. The sample has some 450,000 distinct CDR3 sequences, roughly 20% seen once. This chain connects TRBV30 to TRBJ2-4; D is undetermined. The receptor was derived from an adult woman who had mild COVID-19 (a few samples of this study predate the infection). Cell type and time point are not known. Sequenced: PBMCs or a T cell subset sorted from them (not recorded which). CDR3 residues: CAWNSHGLAKNIQYF. CDR3 in DNA: TGTGCCTGGAACTCGCACGGTCTAGCCAAAAACATTCAGTACTTC.